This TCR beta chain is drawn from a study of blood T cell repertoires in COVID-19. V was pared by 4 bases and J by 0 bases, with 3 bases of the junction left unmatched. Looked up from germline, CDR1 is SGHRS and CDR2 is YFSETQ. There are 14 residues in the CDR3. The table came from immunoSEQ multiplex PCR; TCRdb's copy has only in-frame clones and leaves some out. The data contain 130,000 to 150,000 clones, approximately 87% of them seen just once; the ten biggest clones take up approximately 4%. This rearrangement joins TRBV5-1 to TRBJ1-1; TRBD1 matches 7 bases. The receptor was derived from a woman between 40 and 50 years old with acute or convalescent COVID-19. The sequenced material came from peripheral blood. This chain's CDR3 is CASSVQGMNTEAFF. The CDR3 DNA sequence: TGCGCCAGCAGCGTACAGGGGATGAACACTGAAGCTTTCTTT.